The present entry profiles one T cell receptor (beta chain) with its context. Clones were read by immunoSEQ multiplex PCR, and TCRdb kept only the in-frame ones, dropping some. The table includes about 73,000 clones, 85% to 95% detected once. These data come from a study of technical replicates of blood from a handful of donors. Germline assignment: CDR1 SGHDT and CDR2 YYEEEE. V shed 1 base and J shed 5 bases, with 16 bases lying between them. The CDR3 contains 15 residues. The sample was T cells isolated from PBMCs. The clonotype was recovered from a human donor in good health. The chain joins TRBV5-6 to TRBJ2-7; D possibly corresponds to TRBD2 (5 bases). For the CDR3, the DNA is TGTGCCAGCAGCTTGTATCGGGGATTGGGAAACGAGCAGTACTTC. Protein: CASSLYRGLGNEQYF.